One TCR beta chain is described in this entry. Its antigen is unidentified. Sequenced by immunoSEQ multiplex PCR; TCRdb stores in-frame clones only, minus some. Found here are under 100,000 clones, 80% to 90% of them singletons; the top ten hold 4% to 5.5%. This sample stems from a study of identifying expanded T cells in peripheral blood. Points from the study as a whole: Differentially abundant clones: roughly 1.2 between replicates, roughly 16 at around 14 days, less than 20 at four. Variance in clone template counts between approximately two-week samples significantly increased with total template count across all healthy donors.

During the collection period, no donor immune events like infections were recorded. Trimming cost V 6 bases and J 3 bases, with 9 bases left between them. The V gene's germline CDR1 is MNHEY and CDR2 SVGAGI. This CDR3 has 13 residues. Specimen: blood. The chain has TRBV6-5 and TRBJ2-1; no reliable D call. This TCR derives from a person between 18 and 75 years old in good health. The CDR3 coding sequence is TGTGCCAGCAGATACAAGGACTACAATGAGCAGTTCTTC. Its translation: CASRYKDYNEQFF.